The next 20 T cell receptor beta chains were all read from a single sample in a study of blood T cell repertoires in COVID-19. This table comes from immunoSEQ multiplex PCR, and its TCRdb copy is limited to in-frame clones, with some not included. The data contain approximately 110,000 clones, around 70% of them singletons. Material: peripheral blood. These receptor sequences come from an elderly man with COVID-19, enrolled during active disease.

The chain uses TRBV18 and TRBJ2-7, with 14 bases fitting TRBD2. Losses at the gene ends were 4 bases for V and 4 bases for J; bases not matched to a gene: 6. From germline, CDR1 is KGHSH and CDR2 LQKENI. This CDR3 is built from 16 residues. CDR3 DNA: TGTGCCAGCTCACTAGGGACTAGCGGGGGTTTATACGAGCAGTACTTC. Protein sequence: CASSLGTSGGLYEQYF.

CDR3 region: CASTRGDSPLHF. CDR3 nucleotides: TGTGCCAGCACCCGGGGAGATTCACCCCTCCACTTT. The rearrangement joins TRBV9 to TRBJ1-6, with no clear D. There are 12 residues in the CDR3. Germline values: CDR1 SGDLS, CDR2 YYNGEE. Trimming took 6 bases from V and 8 from J, leaving 9 bases between them.

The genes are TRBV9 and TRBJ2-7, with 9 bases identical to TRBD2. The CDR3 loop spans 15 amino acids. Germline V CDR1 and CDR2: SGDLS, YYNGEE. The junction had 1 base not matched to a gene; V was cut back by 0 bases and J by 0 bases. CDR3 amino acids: CASSVGSGSSYEQYF. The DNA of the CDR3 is TGTGCCAGCAGCGTAGGTAGCGGGAGCTCCTACGAGCAGTACTTC.

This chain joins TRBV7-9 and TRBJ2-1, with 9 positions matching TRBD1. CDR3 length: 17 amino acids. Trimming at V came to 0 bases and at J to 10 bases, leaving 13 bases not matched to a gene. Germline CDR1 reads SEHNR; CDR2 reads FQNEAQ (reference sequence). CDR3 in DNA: TGTGCCAGCAGCTTAGCCCTGGGACAGGGTGAGGATCGGGAGCAGTTCTTC. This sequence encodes CASSLALGQGEDREQFF.

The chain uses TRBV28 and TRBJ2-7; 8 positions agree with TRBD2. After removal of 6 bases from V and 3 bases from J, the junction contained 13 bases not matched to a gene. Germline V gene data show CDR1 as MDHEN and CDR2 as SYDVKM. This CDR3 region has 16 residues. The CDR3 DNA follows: TGTGCCAGCAGCTGGACCCGGGGTAGCGGGATCTACGAGCAGTACTTC. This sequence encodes CASSWTRGSGIYEQYF.

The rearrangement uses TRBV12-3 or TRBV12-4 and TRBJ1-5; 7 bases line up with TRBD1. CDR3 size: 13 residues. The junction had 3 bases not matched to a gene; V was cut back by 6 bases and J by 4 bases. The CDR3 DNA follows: TGTGCCAGCAGGGGACAGACGAATCAGCCCCAGCATTTT. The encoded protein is CASRGQTNQPQHF.

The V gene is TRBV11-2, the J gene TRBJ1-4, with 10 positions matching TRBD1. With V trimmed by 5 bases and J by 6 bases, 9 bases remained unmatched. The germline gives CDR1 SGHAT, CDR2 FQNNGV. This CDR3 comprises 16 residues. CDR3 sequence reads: CASSSRTGGHDEKLFF. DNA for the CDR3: TGTGCCAGCAGCAGCAGGACAGGGGGGCACGATGAAAAACTGTTTTTT. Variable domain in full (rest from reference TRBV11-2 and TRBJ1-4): EAGVAQSPRYKIIEKRQSVAFWCNPISGHATLYWYQQILGQGPKLLIQFQNNGVVDDSQLPKDRFSAERLKGVDSTLKIQPAKLEDSAVYLCASSSRTGGHDEKLFFGSGTQLSVL.

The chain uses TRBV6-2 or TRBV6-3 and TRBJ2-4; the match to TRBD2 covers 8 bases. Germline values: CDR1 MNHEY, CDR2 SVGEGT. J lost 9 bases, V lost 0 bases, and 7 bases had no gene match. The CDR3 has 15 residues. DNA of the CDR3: TGTGCCAGCAGTTACTCGGAAGCGGGAGAGACCATTCAGTACTTC. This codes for CASSYSEAGETIQYF.

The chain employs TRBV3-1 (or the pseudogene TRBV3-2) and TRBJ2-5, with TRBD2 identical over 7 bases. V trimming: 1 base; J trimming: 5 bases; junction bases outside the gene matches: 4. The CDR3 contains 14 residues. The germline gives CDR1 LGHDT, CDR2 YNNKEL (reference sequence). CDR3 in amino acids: CASSQAGGSETQYF. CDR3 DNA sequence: TGTGCCAGCAGCCAAGCGGGAGGCAGTGAGACCCAGTACTTC.

CDR3 sequence reads: CASSRTGGAGYNEQFF. The CDR3 bases are TGTGCCAGCAGTCGCACAGGGGGCGCAGGCTACAATGAGCAGTTCTTC. The V call is TRBV6-2 or TRBV6-3, the J call TRBJ2-1; 9 bases are a match to TRBD1. The J segment lost 3 bases and the V segment lost 5 bases, leaving 8 bases of the junction unmatched. Germline lookup yields CDR1 MNHEY and CDR2 SVGEGT. The length of the CDR3 is 16 residues.

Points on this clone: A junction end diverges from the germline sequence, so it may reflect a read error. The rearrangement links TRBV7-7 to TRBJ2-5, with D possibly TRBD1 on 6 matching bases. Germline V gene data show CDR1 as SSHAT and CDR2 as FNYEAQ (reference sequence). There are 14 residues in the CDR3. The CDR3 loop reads CASSRQESGETQYF. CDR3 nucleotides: TGTGCTAGCAGCAGACAGGAGTCCGGGGAGACCCAGTACTTC.

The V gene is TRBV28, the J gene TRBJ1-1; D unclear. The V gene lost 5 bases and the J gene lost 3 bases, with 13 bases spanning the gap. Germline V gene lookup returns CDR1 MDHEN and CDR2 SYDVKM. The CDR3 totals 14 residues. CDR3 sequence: CASSGQLLDTEAFF. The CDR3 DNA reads TGTGCCAGCAGTGGGCAGCTCTTGGACACTGAAGCTTTCTTT. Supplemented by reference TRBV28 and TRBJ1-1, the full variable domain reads DVKVTQSSRYLVKRTGEKVFLECVQDMDHENMFWYRQDPGLGLRLIYFSYDVKMKEKGDIPEGYSVSREKKERFSLILESASTNQTSMYLCASSGQLLDTEAFFGQGTRLTVV.

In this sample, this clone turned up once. CDR3 sequence (DNA): TGCAGTGCTAGTTTGGCTAGCGGGGGAGGGGAGCAGTTCTTC. Its translation: CSASLASGGGEQFF. This chain connects TRBV20-1 to TRBJ2-1, with 10 positions matching TRBD2. CDR3 length: 14 residues. The germline V gene has CDR1 DFQATT and CDR2 SNEGSKA (reference sequence). The ends lost 3 bases at V and 10 bases at J; junction bases unmatched: 9.

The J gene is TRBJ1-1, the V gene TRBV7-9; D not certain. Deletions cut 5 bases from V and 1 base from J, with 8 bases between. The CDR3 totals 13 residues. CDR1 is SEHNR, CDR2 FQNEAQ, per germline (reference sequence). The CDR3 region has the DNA TGTGCCAGCAGCACAGCTGCGAACACTGAAGCTTTCTTT. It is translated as CASSTAANTEAFF.

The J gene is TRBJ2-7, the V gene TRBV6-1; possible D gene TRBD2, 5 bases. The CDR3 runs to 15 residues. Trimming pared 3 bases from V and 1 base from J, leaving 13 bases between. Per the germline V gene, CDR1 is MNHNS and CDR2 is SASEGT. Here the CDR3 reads CASSEGVVFSYEQYF. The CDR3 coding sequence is TGTGCCAGCAGTGAGGGAGTCGTATTTTCCTACGAGCAGTACTTC.

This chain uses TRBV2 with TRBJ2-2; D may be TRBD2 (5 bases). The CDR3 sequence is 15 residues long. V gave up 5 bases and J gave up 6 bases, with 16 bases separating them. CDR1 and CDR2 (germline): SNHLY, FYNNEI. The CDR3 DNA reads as TGTGCCAGCAGTTTCCGGGTACTAGGGCCCGGGGAGCTGTTTTTT. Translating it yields CASSFRVLGPGELFF.

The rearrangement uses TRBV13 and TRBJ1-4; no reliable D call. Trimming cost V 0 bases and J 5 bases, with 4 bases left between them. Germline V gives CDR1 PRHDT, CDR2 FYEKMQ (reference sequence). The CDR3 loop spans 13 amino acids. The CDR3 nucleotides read TGTGCCAGCAGCTTAGGGAGGAATGAAAAACTGTTTTTT. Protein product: CASSLGRNEKLFF. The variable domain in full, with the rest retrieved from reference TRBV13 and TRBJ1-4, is AAGVIQSPRHLIKEKRETATLKCYPIPRHDTVYWYQQGPGQDPQFLISFYEKMQSDKGSIPDRFSAQQFSDYHSELNMSSLELGDSALYFCASSLGRNEKLFFGSGTQLSVL.

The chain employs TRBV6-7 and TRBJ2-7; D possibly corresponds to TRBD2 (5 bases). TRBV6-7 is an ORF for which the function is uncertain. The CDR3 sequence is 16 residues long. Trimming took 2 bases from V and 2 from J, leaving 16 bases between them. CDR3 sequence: CASSYPEGNGAYEQYF. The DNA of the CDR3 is TGTGCCAGCAGTTACCCCGAGGGTAACGGGGCCTACGAGCAGTACTTC.

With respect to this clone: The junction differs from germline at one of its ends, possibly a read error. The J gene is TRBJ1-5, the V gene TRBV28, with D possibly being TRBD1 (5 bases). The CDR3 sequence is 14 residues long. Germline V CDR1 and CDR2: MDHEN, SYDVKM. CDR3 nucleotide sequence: TGTGCCAGCAGTTTATACGGGGGAAATCGGCCCCAGCATTTT. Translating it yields CASSLYGGNRPQHF.

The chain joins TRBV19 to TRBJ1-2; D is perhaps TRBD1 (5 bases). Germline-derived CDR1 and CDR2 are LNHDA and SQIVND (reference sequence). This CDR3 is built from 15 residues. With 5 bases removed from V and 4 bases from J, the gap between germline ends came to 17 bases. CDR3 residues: CASSRGLKVGYGYTF. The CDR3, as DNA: TGTGCCAGTAGTCGGGGACTCAAGGTCGGCTATGGCTACACCTTC.